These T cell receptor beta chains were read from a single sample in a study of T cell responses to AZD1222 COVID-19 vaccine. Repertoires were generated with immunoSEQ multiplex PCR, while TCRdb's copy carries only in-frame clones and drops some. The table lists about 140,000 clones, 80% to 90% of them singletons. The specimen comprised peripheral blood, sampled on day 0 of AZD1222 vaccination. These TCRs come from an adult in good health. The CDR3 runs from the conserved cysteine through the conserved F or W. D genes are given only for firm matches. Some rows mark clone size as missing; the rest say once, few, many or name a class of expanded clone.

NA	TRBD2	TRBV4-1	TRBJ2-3	CASSLPGLEDTQYF	TGCGCCAGCAGCCTTCCGGGACTAGAAGATACGCAGTATTTT
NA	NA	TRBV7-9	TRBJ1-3	CASSFPGADSGNTIYF	TGTGCCAGCAGCTTCCCGGGCGCCGACTCTGGAAACACCATATATTTT
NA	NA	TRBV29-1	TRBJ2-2	CSVLAPRNTGELFF	TGCAGCGTTCTAGCTCCCCGTAACACCGGGGAGCTGTTTTTT
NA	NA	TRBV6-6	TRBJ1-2	CASNGNYGYTF	TGTGCCAGCAATGGGAATTATGGCTACACCTTC
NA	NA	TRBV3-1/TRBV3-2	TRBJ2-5	CASKLGLETQYF	TGTGCCAGCAAGCTGGGTTTGGAGACCCAGTACTTC
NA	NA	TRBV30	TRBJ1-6	CARGVGGNNSPLHF	TGTGCCAGAGGGGTGGGGGGGAATAATTCACCCCTCCACTTT
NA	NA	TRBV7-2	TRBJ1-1	CASSSPTGTANTEAFF	TGTGCCAGCAGCTCACCGACCGGGACGGCAAACACTGAAGCTTTCTTT
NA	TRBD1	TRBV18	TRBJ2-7	CASSRDRASYEQYF	TGTGCCAGCTCTCGGGACAGGGCGTCCTACGAGCAGTACTTC
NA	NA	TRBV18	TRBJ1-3	CASSPTQGLSGNTIYF	TGTGCCAGCTCACCAACGCAAGGACTCTCTGGAAACACCATATATTTT
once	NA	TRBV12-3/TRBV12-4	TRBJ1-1	CASRPAMNTEAFF	TGTGCCAGCAGACCTGCCATGAACACTGAAGCTTTCTTT
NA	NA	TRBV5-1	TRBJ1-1	CASSLNDGDRSFF	TGCGCCAGCAGCTTGAACGATGGGGACCGAAGTTTCTTT
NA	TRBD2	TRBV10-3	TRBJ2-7	CAISVTSGTYEQYF	TGTGCCATCAGTGTCACTAGCGGAACCTACGAGCAGTACTTC
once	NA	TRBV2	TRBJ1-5	CATPRDSNQPQHF	TGTGCCACTCCCAGGGATAGCAATCAGCCCCAGCATTTT
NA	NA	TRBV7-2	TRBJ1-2	CASSLMFRGVYGYTF	TGTGCCAGCAGCTTAATGTTTCGGGGGGTCTATGGCTACACCTTC
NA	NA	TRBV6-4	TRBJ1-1	CASRVQGGDTEAFF	TGTGCCAGCAGGGTACAGGGAGGGGACACTGAAGCTTTCTTT
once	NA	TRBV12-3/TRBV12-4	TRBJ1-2	CASSGGLGYGYTF	TGTGCCAGCAGTGGAGGCCTGGGCTATGGCTACACCTTC
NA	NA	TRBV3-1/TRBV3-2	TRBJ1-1	CASARGTEAFF	TGTGCCAGCGCCCGCGGTACTGAAGCTTTCTTT
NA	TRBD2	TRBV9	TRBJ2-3	CATTSSGSGDTQYF	TGTGCCACCACTTCTAGCGGGAGTGGGGATACGCAGTATTTT
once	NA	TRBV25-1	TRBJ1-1	CASSGSDILSTEAFF	TGTGCCAGCAGTGGATCGGACATATTAAGCACTGAAGCTTTCTTT
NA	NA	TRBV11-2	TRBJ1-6	CASSLPPPNSPLHF	TGTGCCAGCAGCTTACCTCCCCCTAATTCACCCCTCCACTTT
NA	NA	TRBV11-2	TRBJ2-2	CASSLGPGPLVGELFF	TGTGCCAGCAGCTTAGGTCCGGGACCCCTCGTCGGGGAGCTGTTTTTT
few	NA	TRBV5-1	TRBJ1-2	CASSLARTVASNYGYTF	TGCGCCAGCAGCTTGGCTAGAACGGTGGCCTCTAACTATGGCTACACCTTC
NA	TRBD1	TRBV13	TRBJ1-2	CASSPRGDRGHYGYTF	TGTGCCAGCAGCCCCCGAGGGGACAGGGGCCACTATGGCTACACCTTC
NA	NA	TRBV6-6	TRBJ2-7	CASSLTSGEQYF	TGTGCCAGCAGTCTCACATCGGGCGAGCAGTACTTC
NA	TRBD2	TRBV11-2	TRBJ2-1	CASLLAGPYNEQFF	TGTGCCAGCCTCCTAGCGGGGCCCTACAATGAGCAGTTCTTC
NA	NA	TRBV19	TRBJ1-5	CASSSGRGQPQHF	TGTGCCAGTAGTTCGGGGAGGGGACAGCCCCAGCATTTT
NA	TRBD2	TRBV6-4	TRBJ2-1	CASSDSGTSGYNEQFF	TGTGCCAGCAGTGACTCAGGGACTAGCGGCTACAATGAGCAGTTCTTC
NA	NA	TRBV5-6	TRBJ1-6	CASTPGASNSPLHF	TGTGCCAGCACCCCGGGGGCCTCCAATTCACCCCTCCACTTT
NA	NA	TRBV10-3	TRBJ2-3	CAISQGSPDTQYF	TGTGCCATCAGTCAGGGGAGCCCAGATACGCAGTATTTT
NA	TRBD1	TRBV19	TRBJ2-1	CASSTEPGQGWGWFF	TGTGCCAGTAGTACGGAGCCGGGACAGGGGTGGGGTTGGTTCTTC
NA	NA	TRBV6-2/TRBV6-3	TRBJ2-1	CASSYGGFLWDEQFF	TGTGCCAGCAGTTATGGGGGGTTCCTTTGGGATGAGCAGTTCTTC
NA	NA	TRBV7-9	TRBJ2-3	CASSFRADTQYF	TGTGCCAGCAGCTTCCGTGCAGATACGCAGTATTTT
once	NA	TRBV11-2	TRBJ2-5	CASSSEAGKTQYF	TGTGCCAGCAGCTCCGAGGCGGGAAAGACCCAGTACTTC
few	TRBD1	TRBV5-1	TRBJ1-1	CASSFGQGEAFF	TGCGCCAGCAGCTTCGGACAGGGAGAAGCTTTCTTT
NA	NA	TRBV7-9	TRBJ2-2	CASSFIPRRDTGELFF	TGTGCCAGCAGCTTTATTCCTAGGCGGGACACCGGGGAGCTGTTTTTT
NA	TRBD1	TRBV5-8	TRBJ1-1	CASSSHRAGGSGTEAFF	TGTGCCAGCAGCTCGCACAGGGCAGGGGGCAGTGGAACTGAAGCTTTCTTT
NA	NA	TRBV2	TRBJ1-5	CASSVFSSNQPQHF	TGTGCCAGCAGTGTCTTTTCGAGCAATCAGCCCCAGCATTTT
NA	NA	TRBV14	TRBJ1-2	CASSQVNFGYGYTF	TGTGCCAGCAGCCAAGTAAATTTTGGGTATGGCTACACCTTC
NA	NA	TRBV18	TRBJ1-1	CASSPIQGNTEAFF	TGTGCCAGCTCACCGATCCAGGGGAACACTGAAGCTTTCTTT
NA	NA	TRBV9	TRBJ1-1	CASSPPFRGSGAFF	TGTGCCAGCAGCCCGCCCTTCCGAGGCAGTGGAGCTTTCTTT
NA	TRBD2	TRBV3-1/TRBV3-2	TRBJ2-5	CASSRERGGRETQYF	TGTGCCAGCAGCCGTGAGCGGGGGGGCCGAGAGACCCAGTACTTC
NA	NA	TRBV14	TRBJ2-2	CASSQVLGNTGELFF	TGTGCCAGCAGCCAAGTTCTAGGAAACACCGGGGAGCTGTTTTTT
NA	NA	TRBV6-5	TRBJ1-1	CASSLAGTEAFF	TGTGCCAGCAGTTTAGCCGGGACTGAAGCTTTCTTT
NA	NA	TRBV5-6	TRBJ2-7	CASSLGSGGGYEQYF	TGTGCCAGCAGCTTGGGGTCAGGGGGAGGCTACGAGCAGTACTTC
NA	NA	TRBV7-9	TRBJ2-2	CASSLIPAANTGELFF	TGTGCCAGCAGCTTAATCCCAGCGGCGAACACCGGGGAGCTGTTTTTT
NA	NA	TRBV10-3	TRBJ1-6	CAIRGGDGNNSPLHF	TGTGCCATCAGGGGGGGGGACGGAAATAATTCACCCCTCCACTTT
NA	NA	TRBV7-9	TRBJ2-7	CASNPLGGGYEQYF	TGTGCCAGCAACCCTCTGGGGGGTGGATACGAGCAGTACTTC
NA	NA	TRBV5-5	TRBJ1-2	CASSRGRGLNYGYTF	TGTGCCAGCAGCCGGGGCAGGGGACTAAACTATGGCTACACCTTC
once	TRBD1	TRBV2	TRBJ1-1	CASKWDRGLNTEAFF	TGTGCCAGCAAATGGGACAGGGGGCTTAACACTGAAGCTTTCTTT
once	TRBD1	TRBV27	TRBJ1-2	CASSSLGQGLSNYGYTF	TGTGCCAGCAGTTCTCTTGGACAGGGCCTGTCTAACTATGGCTACACCTTC
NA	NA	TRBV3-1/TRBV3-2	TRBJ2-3	CASSQEYTQYF	TGTGCCAGCAGCCAAGAGTATACGCAGTATTTT
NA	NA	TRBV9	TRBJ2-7	CASSTWDTSEQYF	TGTGCCAGCAGCACATGGGACACCAGCGAGCAGTACTTC
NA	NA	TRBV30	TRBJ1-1	CAWALGGKTEAFF	TGTGCCTGGGCTCTCGGGGGAAAGACTGAAGCTTTCTTT
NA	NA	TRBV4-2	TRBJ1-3	CASSQGGLTGNTIYF	TGTGCCAGCAGCCAAGGCGGGTTAACTGGAAACACCATATATTTT